Presented here are 9 T cell receptor beta chains from one specimen sequenced in a study of beta chain features in type 1 diabetes. The entirety of the isolated RNA underwent reverse transcription, so expressed TCRB transcripts were sequenced. Sequencing used immunoSEQ multiplex PCR; TCRdb keeps in-frame clones, though not all of them. The sample lists around 340,000 clones; under 8.5% were seen once. Sequenced sample: central memory CD4+ T cells from blood. The receptors were gathered from a woman aged 18-30 years in good health.

This clone turned up a few times. The chain has TRBV18 and TRBJ2-3, with D unclear. The V end lost 0 bases, the J end lost 3 bases, and 10 bases lay between the germline ends. In germline, CDR1 is KGHSH, CDR2 LQKENI. This CDR3 spans 15 amino acids. The chain's CDR3 is CASSPPNVETDTQYF. The CDR3 coding sequence is TGTGCCAGCTCACCACCGAACGTCGAGACAGATACGCAGTATTTT.

The rearrangement uses TRBV7-2 and TRBJ2-4; 9 bases are a match to TRBD2. The CDR3 sequence is 17 residues long. V was pared by 4 bases and J by 2 bases, with 9 bases of the junction left unmatched. CDR1 and CDR2 from the germline V gene are SGHTA and FQGNSA. CDR3 coding DNA: TGTGCCAGCAGCTCACGCCTTAGCGGGAGAACCAAAAACATTCAGTACTTC. The encoded protein is CASSSRLSGRTKNIQYF.

The chain couples TRBV6-1 to TRBJ2-1, with unresolved D. The CDR3 is made up of 13 amino acids. Germline V gene sequence: CDR1 MNHNS, CDR2 SASEGT. V was pared by 8 bases and J by 1 base, with 9 bases between. The CDR3 sequence: CASGSHSYNEQFF. The CDR3 nucleotides read TGTGCCAGCGGAAGTCATTCCTACAATGAGCAGTTCTTC.

This chain links TRBV28 with TRBJ1-5, with 7 positions matching TRBD1. Germline CDR1 reads MDHEN; CDR2 reads SYDVKM. This CDR3 has 14 amino acids. V gave up 5 bases and J gave up 5 bases; unmatched junction bases: 6. In DNA form, the CDR3 reads TGTGCCAGCAGTCCCGGGACAGAACATCAGCCCCAGCATTTT. It is translated as CASSPGTEHQPQHF.

This clone was seen at least ten times. This CDR3 is also generated by other DNA sequences in the sample. The gene calls are TRBV7-2 and TRBJ2-3, with TRBD1 identical over 7 bases. Germline loops: CDR1 SGHTA, CDR2 FQGNSA. The CDR3 is 13 amino acids. The junction had 3 bases not matched to a gene; V was cut back by 4 bases and J by 5 bases. The CDR3 region is CASSWGQRDTQYF. For the CDR3, the DNA is TGTGCCAGCAGCTGGGGACAGAGAGATACGCAGTATTTT.

This clone was picked up many times. This rearrangement joins TRBV10-3 to TRBJ2-1; D perhaps matches TRBD2 (6 bases). CDR3 length: 14 residues. Trimming took 6 bases from V and 8 from J, leaving 17 bases between them. Germline V lookup: CDR1 ENHRY, CDR2 SYGVKD. This CDR3 is CAISLRSPGDEQFF. The CDR3 DNA reads TGTGCCATCAGCCTCCGATCCCCGGGGGATGAGCAGTTCTTC.

This clone was detected only a few times. One end of the junction fails to match germline, which may point to a read error. The V gene is TRBV5-4, the J gene TRBJ2-7; 7 positions agree with TRBD2. Germline values: CDR1 SGHNT, CDR2 YYREEE (reference sequence). This CDR3 has 13 amino acids. CDR3 DNA sequence: TGTGCCAGCAGCTTGGTCGGGGGGAAGTCGCACTTCTTC. Translation: CASSLVGGKSHFF.

The chain uses TRBV28 and TRBJ2-3; 7 bases are shared with TRBD2. Germline assignment: CDR1 MDHEN and CDR2 SYDVKM. With V trimmed by 3 bases and J by 4 bases, 10 bases remained unmatched. This CDR3 contains 16 residues. The CDR3 protein is CASSFGRGSEADTQYF. The DNA for the CDR3 is TGTGCCAGCAGTTTTGGTCGCGGGAGTGAGGCAGATACGCAGTATTTT.

This clone was seen ten or more times. The V and J genes are TRBV4-1 and TRBJ1-1, with D tentatively TRBD1 (5 bases). V was pared by 0 bases and J by 5 bases, with 7 bases between. CDR1 is MGHRA and CDR2 is YSYEKL in the germline V gene. The CDR3 is 13 amino acids. The CDR3: CASSQDRGTEAFF. DNA of the CDR3: TGCGCCAGCAGCCAAGATAGGGGTACTGAAGCTTTCTTT.